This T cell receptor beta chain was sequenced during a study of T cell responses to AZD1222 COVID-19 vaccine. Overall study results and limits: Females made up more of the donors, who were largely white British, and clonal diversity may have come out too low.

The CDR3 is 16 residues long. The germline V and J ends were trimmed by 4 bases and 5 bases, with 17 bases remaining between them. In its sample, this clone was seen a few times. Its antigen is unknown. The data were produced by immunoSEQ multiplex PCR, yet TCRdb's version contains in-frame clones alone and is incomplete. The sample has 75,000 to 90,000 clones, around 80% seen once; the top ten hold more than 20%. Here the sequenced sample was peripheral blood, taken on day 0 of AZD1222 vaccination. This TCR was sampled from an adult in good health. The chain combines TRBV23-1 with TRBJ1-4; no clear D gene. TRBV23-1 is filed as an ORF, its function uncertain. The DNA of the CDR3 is TGCGCCAGCAGTCTAAATCCCCCCTTCTCGAATGAAAAACTGTTTTTT. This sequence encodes CASSLNPPFSNEKLFF.